The 14 T cell receptor beta chains listed next were all sequenced from one sample in a study of Ad26.COV2.S vaccination and SARS-CoV-2 variants. The method was immunoSEQ multiplex PCR; TCRdb's version includes in-frame clones alone and lacks a portion of them. The table shows over 400,000 clones, with about 90% occurring only once. As to treatment: roughly 19 received Ad26.COV2.S at low or high dose, single or two shots; 5 received placebo; per-sample allocation not given. It was on day 63 after the first vaccine or placebo injection that samples were taken. Sequencing used peripheral blood, obtained in a trial of Ad26.COV2.S vaccine versus placebo. Receptors originate from a person aged 18-65 years who received the Ad26.COV2.S COVID-19 vaccine or a placebo.

This sequence joins TRBV29-1 and TRBJ1-2; 9 positions agree with TRBD1. From germline, CDR1 is SQVTM and CDR2 ANQGSEA. V lost 4 bases, J lost 8 bases, and 11 bases stayed unmatched. The CDR3 has 14 amino acids. The CDR3 DNA sequence: TGCAGCGTTGCCGGACAGGGGTATCTTGGAGGCTACACCTTC. Translating it yields CSVAGQGYLGGYTF.

With respect to this clone: Mismatch with germline at one junction end may stem from a read error. The V gene is TRBV19, the J gene TRBJ1-1; TRBD1 might be the D (6 bases). The CDR3 is 15 residues long. CDR1 is LNHDA, CDR2 SQIVND, per germline (reference sequence). The CDR3 protein is CASSIGPGGKTEAFF. DNA of the CDR3: TGTGCCAGTAGCATAGGCCCGGGGGGCAAGACTGAAGCTTTCTTT.

The J gene is TRBJ1-4, the V gene TRBV5-1, with 8 nucleotides matching TRBD1. CDR3 length equals 16 residues. V was pared by 4 bases and J by 4 bases, with 9 bases of the junction left unmatched. Per the germline V gene, CDR1 is SGHRS and CDR2 is YFSETQ. The CDR3 here is CASSTQGQGFNEKLFF. Written as DNA, the CDR3 is TGCGCCAGCAGCACCCAAGGACAGGGATTTAATGAAAAACTGTTTTTT.

This sequence joins TRBV6-5 and TRBJ2-1; 7 bases are shared with TRBD1. The J segment lost 8 bases and the V segment lost 2 bases, leaving 6 bases of the junction unmatched. The germline CDR1 and CDR2 sequences are MNHEY and SVGAGI. The CDR3 extends over 14 amino acids. The CDR3 DNA follows: TGTGCCAGCAGTTACGCCGGGACAGCGTATGAGCAGTTCTTC. It translates to CASSYAGTAYEQFF.

V usage is TRBV2 and J usage is TRBJ1-2; the match to TRBD1 covers 11 bases. The V segment lost 5 bases and the J segment 7 bases; nucleotides outside the gene matches: 6. Germline values: CDR1 SNHLY, CDR2 FYNNEI. The CDR3 spans 14 residues. CDR3 sequence (DNA): TGTGCCAGCAGTACGCGGGACAGGGGGTTTGGCTACACCTTC. Translating it yields CASSTRDRGFGYTF.

The chain joins TRBV9 to TRBJ1-5, with TRBD1 identical over 8 bases. The V gene's germline CDR1 is SGDLS and CDR2 YYNGEE. Losses at the gene ends were 0 bases for V and 4 bases for J; bases not matched to a gene: 3. This CDR3 comprises 15 residues. The CDR3 here is CASSVAGQANQPQHF. In nucleotides, the CDR3 is TGTGCCAGCAGCGTAGCGGGACAGGCGAATCAGCCCCAGCATTTT.

This chain uses TRBV5-5 with TRBJ2-7, with unresolved D. This CDR3 is 12 amino acids long. Trimming took 4 bases from V and 5 from J, leaving 10 bases between them. Germline assignment: CDR1 SGHKS and CDR2 YYEKEE (reference sequence). CDR3 nucleotides: TGTGCCAGCAGCCCGCTTGTGGACGAGCAGTACTTC. Translation gives CASSPLVDEQYF.

CDR3 region: CASRLDSPGQDSNTIYF. CDR3 coding DNA: TGTGCAAGTCGCTTAGATTCGCCGGGACAAGACTCAAACACCATATATTTT. This rearrangement joins TRBV12-2 to TRBJ1-3; the table calls TRBD1, which could not be checked here. TRBV12-2 is noted as a pseudogene. The CDR3 extends over 17 amino acids.

The count of this clone is one. The chain is built from TRBV25-1 and TRBJ2-7, with a tentative D call TRBD1 (5 bases). The CDR3 totals 13 residues. Germline loops: CDR1 MGHDK, CDR2 SYGVNS. The germline V and J ends were trimmed by 8 bases and 2 bases, with 13 bases remaining between them. The DNA of the CDR3 is TGTGCCAGCGGCTCGACAGTAGCCTACGAGCAGTACTTC. This encodes CASGSTVAYEQYF.

This chain uses TRBV6-6 with TRBJ2-2; unclear D gene. The CDR3 totals 16 residues. Per germline, CDR1 MNHNY and CDR2 SVGAGI (reference sequence). Trimming cost V 3 bases and J 0 bases, with 11 bases left between them. In DNA form, the CDR3 reads TGTGCCAGCAGTTATCTTACGGCGCCGAACACCGGGGAGCTGTTTTTT. It is translated as CASSYLTAPNTGELFF.

The CDR3, as DNA: TGTGCCATCAAATCCGGGGGGTTTGGCCAAGAGACCCAGTACTTC. It encodes CAIKSGGFGQETQYF. The chain joins TRBV10-3 to TRBJ2-5, with 7 positions matching TRBD2. This CDR3 is 15 amino acids long. V trimming: 7 bases; J trimming: 1 base; junction bases outside the gene matches: 9. The V gene's germline CDR1 is ENHRY and CDR2 SYGVKD.

The rearrangement joins TRBV19 to TRBJ1-2; D gene unclear. The germline V gene encodes CDR1 LNHDA and CDR2 SQIVND (reference sequence). V lost 6 bases and J lost 8, with 13 bases in between. The CDR3 length is 12 residues. CDR3 sequence (DNA): TGTGCCAGTAGGACCCAATTTGGAGGCTACACCTTC. This translates into CASRTQFGGYTF.

Here the CDR3 DNA reads TGTGCCAGCAGTCCCCATGGGCTAGCGGGGGGGCGGGCCAAAAACATTCAGTACTTC. Translation gives CASSPHGLAGGRAKNIQYF. The genes are TRBV6-6 and TRBJ2-4; 12 nucleotides match TRBD2. The CDR3 extends over 19 amino acids. Germline CDR1 reads MNHNY; CDR2 reads SVGAGI (reference sequence). The ends lost 5 bases at V and 1 base at J; junction bases unmatched: 12.

DNA of the CDR3: TGTGCCAGTAGTTCCACAGGGGGCGCGTACGAGCAGTACTTC. The encoded protein is CASSSTGGAYEQYF. The chain links TRBV19 to TRBJ2-7; 9 bases match TRBD1. The ends lost 5 bases at V and 4 bases at J; junction bases unmatched: 6. The CDR3 spans 14 residues. In germline, CDR1 is LNHDA, CDR2 SQIVND (reference sequence).